These T cell receptor beta chains were read from a single sample in a study of cytomegalovirus exposure and HLA in healthy donors. Assay used: immunoSEQ multiplex PCR; TCRdb lists only in-frame clones, some missing. The table includes some 66,000 clones, 78% detected once. Sample: PBMCs. These receptor sequences come from a man aged 35 to 55 in good health and CMV-seronegative. The CDR3 runs from the conserved cysteine through the conserved F or W. Fields, in order: J gene, D gene, V gene, clone size, CDR3 DNA, CDR3 protein. D genes are given only for firm matches. Clone sizes are given selectively: once, few, many, or a class where the clone is expanded.

TRBJ1-2,TRBD1,TRBV23-1,.,TGCGCCAGCAGTTCGAGGGGGCGAGGCGGCTACACCTTC,CASSSRGRGGYTF
TRBJ2-1,TRBD2,TRBV10-3,.,TGTGCCATCAGTGCGCGACTAGCGGGTAACAATGAGCAGTTCTTC,CAISARLAGNNEQFF
TRBJ1-1,.,TRBV2,few,TGTGCCAGCAGCCGGAGTAGACCTGAAGCTTTCTTT,CASSRSRPEAFF
TRBJ2-7,TRBD1,TRBV7-2,.,TGTGCCAGCAGCCCAACCGGGACAGGGGGCGGCGAGCAGTACTTC,CASSPTGTGGGEQYF
TRBJ2-2,.,TRBV28,.,TGTGCCAGCAGTTTATCGTCTCCCGGGGAGCTGTTTTTT,CASSLSSPGELFF
TRBJ2-3,.,TRBV5-8,.,TGTGCCAGCAGCTTGGAAGGCGGGGTATTGAATACGCAGTATTTT,CASSLEGGVLNTQYF
TRBJ2-1,TRBD2,TRBV7-9,.,TGTGCCAGCAGCTCCTGGACTAGCTATGAGCAGTTCTTC,CASSSWTSYEQFF
TRBJ1-1,TRBD1,TRBV18,.,TGTGCCAGCTCACCGACAGGGGGCGCGTCTGAAGCTTTCTTT,CASSPTGGASEAFF
TRBJ2-7,TRBD2,TRBV5-1,.,TGCGCCAGCAGCTTGGTGGGGGGGAAGGACGAGCAGTACTTC,CASSLVGGKDEQYF
TRBJ2-3,TRBD2,TRBV5-5,.,TGTGCCAGCAGCTTGACCCGACTAGCGGGGGACACAGATACGCAGTATTTT,CASSLTRLAGDTDTQYF
TRBJ1-1,TRBD1,TRBV27,few,TGTGCCAGCATCGGGTATGGGACAGGGAAAGCTTTCTTT,CASIGYGTGKAFF
TRBJ2-1,.,TRBV5-4,.,TGTGCCAGCAGCGGAAAGGTCACCAGGGCTGTGGGCAATGAGCAGTTCTTC,CASSGKVTRAVGNEQFF
TRBJ1-1,.,TRBV14,.,TGTGCCAGCAGCCAGGGAGGAGTGGGAGCTTTCTTT,CASSQGGVGAFF
TRBJ2-3,.,TRBV5-6,.,TGTGCCAGCAGTATCGCCAGGGCCGATACGCAGTATTTT,CASSIARADTQYF
TRBJ2-1,TRBD2,TRBV19,.,TGTGCCAGTAGTATCGGGCTAGCGGGAGCTTATTACAATGAGCAGTTCTTC,CASSIGLAGAYYNEQFF
TRBJ2-7,.,TRBV7-9,many,TGTGCCAGCAGATTAGGGGCGTACGAGCAGTACTTC,CASRLGAYEQYF
TRBJ2-2,TRBD2,TRBV9,.,TGTGCCAGCAGCGTAGGACTAGCGGGGGGGCTGTGGACCGGGGAGCTGTTTTTT,CASSVGLAGGLWTGELFF
TRBJ1-2,.,TRBV4-1,few,TGCGCCAGCAGCCAAGAGGACAGCGCTAACTATGGCTACACCTTC,CASSQEDSANYGYTF
TRBJ2-6,.,TRBV21-1,.,TGTGCCAGCAGCAAAGGGGGGGGGCTACTCAGGGCCAACGTCCTGACTTTC,CASSKGGGLLRANVLTF
TRBJ2-1,.,TRBV4-1,once,TGCGCCAGCAGCCAAGGACTCCTACCGGGGAATGAGCAGTTCTTC,CASSQGLLPGNEQFF
TRBJ2-7,.,TRBV9,.,TGTGCCAGCAGCGTAGCCCAGGGCTACGAGCAGTACTTC,CASSVAQGYEQYF
TRBJ2-5,TRBD1,TRBV2,.,TGTGCCAGCACCTTGGCAGGGGGCCAAGAGACCCAGTACTTC,CASTLAGGQETQYF
TRBJ2-7,TRBD1,TRBV6-5,few,TGTGCCAGCAGTACACCCCGGGACAGGGTATACGAGCAGTACTTC,CASSTPRDRVYEQYF
TRBJ2-3,.,TRBV7-9,.,TGTGCCAGCAGCGCACCGGGACTCTCCACAGATACGCAGTATTTT,CASSAPGLSTDTQYF
TRBJ1-1,.,TRBV27,.,TGTGCCAGCCGCCAGGGGCTGAACACTGAAGCTTTCTTT,CASRQGLNTEAFF
TRBJ2-3,TRBD2,TRBV10-2,.,TGCGCCAGCAGTTGGACTAGCGGGCGATCCACAGATACGCAGTATTTT,CASSWTSGRSTDTQYF
TRBJ1-5,.,TRBV11-2,.,TGTGCCAGCAGCTCCCCGGGTCAGCCCCAGCATTTT,CASSSPGQPQHF
TRBJ1-1,.,TRBV5-6,.,TGTGCCAGCAGCTTGGGGCAGGGTCGAGTTTGGAACACTGAAGCTTTCTTT,CASSLGQGRVWNTEAFF
TRBJ2-7,.,TRBV10-2,.,TGCGCCAGCAGTGAGTCGAGGGTCCGCGGCCCCTCCTACGAGCAGTACTTC,CASSESRVRGPSYEQYF
TRBJ1-1,.,TRBV5-8,once,TGTGCCAGCAGCTTGGGGGACACCAGTTCCACTGAAGCTTTCTTT,CASSLGDTSSTEAFF
TRBJ1-1,TRBD1,TRBV6-6,.,TGTGCCAGCAGTTTGGGGACAGCCATGAACACTGAAGCTTTCTTT,CASSLGTAMNTEAFF
TRBJ2-5,.,TRBV27,.,TGTGCCAGCAGTTTATTTCGGGGAGAGACCCAGTACTTC,CASSLFRGETQYF
TRBJ2-7,TRBD1,TRBV7-3,.,TGTGCCAGCAGCTGGGACAGCTCCTACGAGCAGTACTTC,CASSWDSSYEQYF
TRBJ2-5,.,TRBV7-2,.,TGTGCCAGCAGCCGGACTGGCGGGCCTCAAGAGACCCAGTACTTC,CASSRTGGPQETQYF
TRBJ1-1,TRBD1,TRBV7-2,.,TGTGCCAGCACCCTGACAGGGGGCGGCTTTGGGTTGGAAGCTTTCTTT,CASTLTGGGFGLEAFF
TRBJ1-1,TRBD1,TRBV19,.,TGTGCCAGTAGTATAGCCGGACAGGGGGCGGGCGAAGCTTTCTTT,CASSIAGQGAGEAFF
TRBJ2-3,.,TRBV6-1,.,TGTGCCAGCAGTCTACTGCTAGGGGTCACAGATACGCAGTATTTT,CASSLLLGVTDTQYF